Listed below are T cell receptor beta chains from one sample, sequenced in a study of T cells in localized non-small cell lung cancer. Only in-frame clones appear in the TCRdb table, and some are missing; sequencing was by immunoSEQ multiplex PCR. The sample lists 7,500 to 10,000 clones; about 90% were seen once. The input for sequencing was peripheral blood, taken before any cancer treatment. The receptors come from a male donor at least 60 years old with stage III squamous cell lung carcinoma. CDR3s include the opening cysteine and the closing phenylalanine or tryptophan. The D gene is left open where the match is weak. Size is omitted from some rows. Given values are once, few, many or a class for expanded clones.

d_call	v_call	clone_size	j_call	cdr3_aa	cdr3_nt
-	TRBV11-3	-	TRBJ1-1	CASSLSPWTEAFF	TGTGCCAGCAGCTTATCACCATGGACTGAAGCTTTCTTT
-	TRBV7-6	once	TRBJ2-6	CASSSSGVSGANVLTF	TGTGCCAGCAGCTCTAGTGGGGTGTCGGGGGCCAACGTCCTGACTTTC
-	TRBV19	-	TRBJ2-3	CASSSRGTTDTQYF	TGTGCCAGTAGTAGCCGTGGGACCACAGATACGCAGTATTTT
-	TRBV7-9	-	TRBJ2-5	CASSISDTFQETQYF	TGTGCCAGCAGCATATCGGACACCTTCCAAGAGACCCAGTACTTC
TRBD1	TRBV7-2	-	TRBJ1-2	CASSPQWMGQVNGYTF	TGTGCCAGCAGCCCCCAATGGATGGGACAGGTGAATGGCTACACCTTC
-	TRBV4-1	-	TRBJ2-1	CASSQVDLFSYNEQFF	TGCGCCAGCAGCCAAGTCGACCTATTCTCCTACAATGAGCAGTTCTTC
-	TRBV29-1	-	TRBJ1-1	CSVEGGQGQTAEAFF	TGCAGCGTTGAAGGGGGCCAGGGTCAAACAGCTGAAGCTTTCTTT
-	TRBV28	-	TRBJ2-7	CASSLLLHEQYF	TGTGCCAGCAGTTTACTCTTGCACGAGCAGTACTTC
TRBD2	TRBV7-8	-	TRBJ2-5	CASSLRWRGETQYF	TGTGCCAGCAGCTTACGATGGCGGGGGGAGACCCAGTACTTC
-	TRBV28	-	TRBJ1-6	CASSPSDSLFYNSPLHF	TGTGCCAGCAGTCCATCGGACAGCCTATTTTATAATTCACCCCTCCACTTT
-	TRBV6-1	few	TRBJ1-6	CASSELGLDSPLHF	TGTGCCAGCAGTGAACTGGGGCTAGATTCACCCCTCCACTTT
-	TRBV21-1	-	TRBJ1-2	CASSKDVSGRAPFGYTF	TGTGCCAGCAGCAAAGATGTCTCGGGCAGGGCCCCTTTCGGCTACACCTTC
TRBD1	TRBV6-6	-	TRBJ1-1	CASSHRTGPNTEAFF	TGTGCCAGCAGCCACAGGACAGGGCCGAACACTGAAGCTTTCTTT
-	TRBV5-5	few	TRBJ1-2	CASSLVVSANYGYTF	TGTGCCAGCAGCTTGGTCGTCTCAGCTAACTATGGCTACACCTTC
-	TRBV6-5	-	TRBJ1-2	CASSRPFDPGYTF	TGTGCCAGCAGCCGGCCGTTCGACCCTGGCTACACCTTC
-	TRBV6-6	few	TRBJ2-3	CASSYPRDTQYF	TGTGCCAGCAGTTACCCCCGGGATACGCAGTATTTT
-	TRBV6-6	-	TRBJ1-4	CASSRGTAQGDEKLFF	TGTGCCAGCAGCCGCGGGACCGCTCAGGGTGACGAAAAACTGTTTTTT
-	TRBV4-3	-	TRBJ1-5	CASSQDFGQSGQPQHF	TGCGCCAGCAGCCAAGATTTTGGACAATCGGGCCAGCCCCAGCATTTT
-	TRBV28	-	TRBJ1-2	CASSQFLGTPINGYTF	TGTGCCAGCAGCCAATTTCTCGGGACACCGATTAATGGCTACACCTTC
-	TRBV4-2	-	TRBJ1-1	CASSQESTGDTEAFF	TGTGCCAGCAGCCAAGAATCGACAGGTGACACTGAAGCTTTCTTT
-	TRBV30	once	TRBJ1-2	CAWSVLRITGYGYTF	TGTGCCTGGAGTGTACTCCGCATCACAGGTTATGGCTACACCTTC
-	TRBV7-3	-	TRBJ2-5	CASSLSTASEETQYF	TGTGCCAGCAGCTTAAGTACTGCCAGTGAGGAGACCCAGTACTTC
-	TRBV28	-	TRBJ1-5	CASSPGGSNQPQHF	TGTGCCAGCAGTCCGGGGGGGAGCAATCAGCCCCAGCATTTT
-	TRBV6-5	-	TRBJ1-1	CASSYSSAGNYEAFF	TGTGCCAGCAGTTACTCATCGGCAGGGAATTATGAAGCTTTCTTT
-	TRBV2	-	TRBJ2-2	CASIDGGANTGELFF	TGTGCCAGCATCGATGGGGGGGCCAACACCGGGGAGCTGTTTTTT
-	TRBV6-5	-	TRBJ2-3	CASSYSKVTADTQYF	TGTGCCAGCAGTTACTCGAAGGTCACGGCAGATACGCAGTATTTT
TRBD2	TRBV5-1	-	TRBJ2-7	CASSLGAEGLGVHEQYF	TGCGCCAGCAGCTTGGGAGCTGAGGGACTAGGGGTCCACGAGCAGTACTTC
-	TRBV2	-	TRBJ2-5	CATGGAGGRETQYF	TGTGCCACCGGGGGAGCAGGGGGAAGGGAGACCCAGTACTTC
-	TRBV5-1	-	TRBJ1-2	CASSLFPHGAGYTF	TGCGCCAGCAGCTTGTTCCCTCATGGGGCCGGCTACACCTTC
-	TRBV11-2	-	TRBJ2-2	CASSLSRVGLTAGELFF	TGTGCCAGCAGCTTATCCCGGGTCGGCCTAACGGCCGGGGAGCTGTTTTTT
TRBD2	TRBV10-2	-	TRBJ2-2	CASRESGGTGELFF	TGCGCCAGCAGAGAGAGCGGGGGCACCGGGGAGCTGTTTTTT
TRBD1	TRBV19	once	TRBJ1-2	CASTRGQGNGYTF	TGTGCCAGTACCCGGGGACAGGGGAATGGCTACACCTTC
-	TRBV21-1	-	TRBJ2-7	CASSYGQGRSYEQYF	TGTGCCAGCAGCTACGGACAGGGAAGGTCCTACGAGCAGTACTTC
-	TRBV5-1	-	TRBJ2-1	CASSPQSNEQFF	TGCGCCAGCAGCCCACAGAGTAATGAGCAGTTCTTC
-	TRBV7-9	-	TRBJ2-4	CASSLDRGGNIQYF	TGTGCCAGCAGCCTTGACAGAGGTGGGAACATTCAGTACTTC
-	TRBV7-6	-	TRBJ2-6	CASSVVTESHKSGQRPDF	TGTGCCAGCAGCGTAGTCACTGAATCTCACAAGTCGGGCCAACGTCCTGATTTC
TRBD1	TRBV5-1	-	TRBJ2-7	CASSWDSQVGEQYF	TGCGCCAGCAGCTGGGACAGCCAAGTAGGCGAGCAGTACTTC
-	TRBV4-1	-	TRBJ1-5	CASSLAQERQPQHF	TGCGCCAGCAGCCTCGCCCAAGAAAGACAGCCCCAGCATTTT
-	TRBV5-1	once	TRBJ2-3	CASWITADTQYF	TGCGCCAGCTGGATTACCGCGGATACGCAGTATTTT
-	TRBV13	-	TRBJ2-2	CASSPRDPPNTGELFF	TGTGCCAGCAGCCCCCGGGATCCCCCGAACACCGGGGAGCTGTTTTTT
-	TRBV28	-	TRBJ2-7	CASSPRPSYEQYF	TGTGCCAGCAGCCCGAGACCGTCCTACGAGCAGTACTTC